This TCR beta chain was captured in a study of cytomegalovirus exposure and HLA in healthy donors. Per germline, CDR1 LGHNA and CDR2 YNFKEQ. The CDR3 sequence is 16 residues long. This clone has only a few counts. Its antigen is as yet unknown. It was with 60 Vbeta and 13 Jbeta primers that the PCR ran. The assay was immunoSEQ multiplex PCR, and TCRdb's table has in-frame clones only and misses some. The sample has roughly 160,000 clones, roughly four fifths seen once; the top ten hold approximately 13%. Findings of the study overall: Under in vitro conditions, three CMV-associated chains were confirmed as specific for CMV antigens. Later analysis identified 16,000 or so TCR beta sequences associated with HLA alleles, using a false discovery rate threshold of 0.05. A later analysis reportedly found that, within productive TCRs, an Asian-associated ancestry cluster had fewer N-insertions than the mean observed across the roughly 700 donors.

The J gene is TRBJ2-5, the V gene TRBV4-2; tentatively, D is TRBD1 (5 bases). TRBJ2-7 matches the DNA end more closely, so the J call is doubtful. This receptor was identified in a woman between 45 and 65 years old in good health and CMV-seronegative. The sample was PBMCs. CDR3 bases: TGTGCCAGCAGCCAAGACGCCGGATCAGGGTCCTACGAGCAGTACTTC. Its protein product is CASSQDAGSGSYEQYF.